These T cell receptor beta chains were read from a single sample in a study of siplizumab effects on memory and regulatory T cells. Clones were sequenced by immunoSEQ multiplex PCR, and TCRdb holds only the in-frame ones, with some missing. Among approximately 100,000 clones listed, around 90% were seen once. The sample was CD4+ T cells sorted from blood. The origin of the receptors is a human donor in good health. Some clones in this sample may be carry-over from other donors' samples. The CDR3 runs from the conserved cysteine through the conserved F or W. Fields, in order: clone size, V gene, D gene, J gene, CDR3 protein, CDR3 DNA. D genes are given only for firm matches. Not every row has a clone size; where given, it reads once, few, many or a size class.

size: few
V: TRBV7-9
D: NA
J: TRBJ1-2
CDR3: CASSLEEGIGGYTF
DNA: TGTGCCAGCAGCTTAGAGGAAGGGATCGGTGGCTACACCTTC

size: NA
V: TRBV19
D: TRBD1
J: TRBJ2-7
CDR3: CASSRPGQGAYEQYF
DNA: TGTGCCAGTAGTCGTCCGGGACAGGGAGCCTACGAGCAGTACTTC

size: NA
V: TRBV11-1
D: TRBD2
J: TRBJ2-1
CDR3: CASSSRLAEFYNEQFF
DNA: TGTGCCAGCAGCTCTAGACTAGCGGAATTCTACAATGAGCAGTTCTTC

size: NA
V: TRBV18
D: NA
J: TRBJ2-5
CDR3: CASSRGETQYF
DNA: TGTGCCAGCTCACGAGGGGAGACCCAGTACTTC

size: NA
V: TRBV2
D: NA
J: TRBJ1-6
CDR3: CASSPGPSPLHF
DNA: TGTGCCAGCAGTCCGGGACCTTCACCCCTCCACTTT

size: NA
V: TRBV25-1
D: TRBD2
J: TRBJ2-7
CDR3: CASSDGTTGLGIVF
DNA: TGTGCCAGCAGTGACGGGACTACGGGGCTGGGGATAGTGTTC

size: NA
V: TRBV19
D: NA
J: TRBJ1-5
CDR3: CASSPPRRTQNQPQHF
DNA: TGTGCCAGTAGTCCCCCTCGTAGGACTCAAAATCAGCCCCAGCATTTT

size: NA
V: TRBV7-2
D: NA
J: TRBJ2-3
CDR3: CASSPSLRLVADTQYF
DNA: TGTGCCAGCAGCCCATCACTTCGACTAGTGGCAGATACGCAGTATTTT

size: NA
V: TRBV25-1
D: NA
J: TRBJ2-1
CDR3: CASSDVTAPGNEQFF
DNA: TGTGCCAGCAGTGATGTGACAGCACCTGGGAATGAGCAGTTCTTC

size: NA
V: TRBV6-6
D: TRBD2
J: TRBJ2-5
CDR3: CASRPGTSGETQYF
DNA: TGTGCCAGCAGGCCCGGGACTAGCGGAGAGACCCAGTACTTC

size: NA
V: TRBV28
D: TRBD2
J: TRBJ2-3
CDR3: CASRGTSGTTDTQYF
DNA: TGTGCCAGCAGAGGGACTAGCGGAACTACAGATACGCAGTATTTT

size: NA
V: TRBV5-1
D: TRBD1
J: TRBJ2-7
CDR3: CASSWGQGNYEQYF
DNA: TGCGCCAGCAGCTGGGGACAGGGGAACTACGAGCAGTACTTC

size: NA
V: TRBV6-1
D: TRBD1
J: TRBJ1-1
CDR3: CASRATGENTEAFF
DNA: TGTGCCAGCAGGGCGACAGGGGAGAACACTGAAGCTTTCTTT

size: NA
V: TRBV12-5
D: NA
J: TRBJ2-3
CDR3: CASGPSDTQYF
DNA: TGTGCTAGTGGTCCTTCAGATACGCAGTATTTT

size: NA
V: TRBV27
D: TRBD1
J: TRBJ2-7
CDR3: CASSQGGQGIYEQYF
DNA: TGTGCCAGCAGTCAGGGGGGACAGGGAATCTACGAGCAGTACTTC

size: NA
V: TRBV19
D: TRBD1
J: TRBJ2-7
CDR3: CASSITGTGGDEQYF
DNA: TGTGCCAGTAGTATAACCGGGACAGGGGGCGACGAGCAGTACTTC

size: NA
V: TRBV18
D: NA
J: TRBJ2-7
CDR3: CASSPDGRGGEQYF
DNA: TGTGCCAGCTCACCGGATGGCAGGGGGGGGGAGCAGTACTTC

size: NA
V: TRBV7-9
D: TRBD2
J: TRBJ2-1
CDR3: CASSLSSGGLNEQFF
DNA: TGTGCCAGCAGCTTAAGTAGCGGGGGACTAAATGAGCAGTTCTTC

size: NA
V: TRBV28
D: TRBD1
J: TRBJ1-5
CDR3: CASSFYGQGVGNNQPQHF
DNA: TGTGCCAGCAGTTTTTATGGGCAGGGGGTGGGAAACAATCAGCCCCAGCATTTT

size: NA
V: TRBV27
D: NA
J: TRBJ2-1
CDR3: CASSFLLISSYNEQFF
DNA: TGTGCCAGCAGTTTTCTTCTCATCAGCTCCTACAATGAGCAGTTCTTC

size: NA
V: TRBV28
D: NA
J: TRBJ1-1
CDR3: CASTGHGYPDTEAFF
DNA: TGTGCCAGCACGGGACACGGATATCCGGACACTGAAGCTTTCTTT

size: NA
V: TRBV5-1
D: NA
J: TRBJ2-2
CDR3: CASSSTTDTGELFF
DNA: TGCGCCAGCAGCTCGACGACTGATACCGGGGAGCTGTTTTTT

size: NA
V: TRBV4-2
D: NA
J: TRBJ1-2
CDR3: CASSLRSRGTNYGYTF
DNA: TGTGCCAGCAGCTTGCGGTCCAGGGGAACTAACTATGGCTACACCTTC

size: NA
V: TRBV28
D: TRBD2
J: TRBJ2-7
CDR3: CASLPGASGALWFYEQYF
DNA: TGTGCCAGTCTTCCCGGGGCTAGCGGGGCCCTTTGGTTCTACGAGCAGTACTTC

size: NA
V: TRBV27
D: TRBD1
J: TRBJ2-5
CDR3: CASSGQGQSQETQYF
DNA: TGTGCCAGCAGTGGGCAGGGACAGTCTCAAGAGACCCAGTACTTC

size: NA
V: TRBV15
D: NA
J: TRBJ2-3
CDR3: CATSMGAEDTQYF
DNA: TGTGCCACCAGCATGGGGGCCGAAGATACGCAGTATTTT

size: NA
V: TRBV29-1
D: TRBD1
J: TRBJ2-3
CDR3: CSVETGTGAEDTQYF
DNA: TGCAGCGTTGAAACCGGAACAGGGGCCGAAGATACGCAGTATTTT

size: NA
V: TRBV11-2
D: NA
J: TRBJ2-7
CDR3: CASRRPSSSSYEQYF
DNA: TGTGCCAGCAGGAGACCTTCTAGCAGCTCCTACGAGCAGTACTTC

size: NA
V: TRBV18
D: NA
J: TRBJ2-1
CDR3: CASSPAINEQFF
DNA: TGTGCCAGCTCACCAGCAATAAATGAGCAGTTCTTC

size: NA
V: TRBV19
D: NA
J: TRBJ2-1
CDR3: CASSIWSEQFF
DNA: TGTGCCAGTAGTATATGGAGTGAGCAGTTCTTC

size: few
V: TRBV25-1
D: NA
J: TRBJ2-7
CDR3: CASSQAGRTYEQYF
DNA: TGTGCCAGCAGTCAAGCGGGCAGGACCTACGAGCAGTACTTC

size: NA
V: TRBV6-1
D: NA
J: TRBJ1-2
CDR3: CASSEVSGMYGYTF
DNA: TGTGCCAGCAGTGAAGTATCAGGGATGTATGGCTACACCTTC

size: NA
V: TRBV11-2
D: TRBD2
J: TRBJ2-5
CDR3: CASSITTSGRQETQYF
DNA: TGTGCCAGCAGCATTACGACTAGCGGGAGGCAAGAGACCCAGTACTTC

size: NA
V: TRBV5-1
D: TRBD1
J: TRBJ2-3
CDR3: CASSLGTGFTDTQYF
DNA: TGCGCCAGCAGCTTGGGGACAGGGTTCACAGATACGCAGTATTTT

size: NA
V: TRBV2
D: TRBD2
J: TRBJ2-4
CDR3: CAISSGALAKNIQYF
DNA: TGTGCCATTTCTAGCGGGGCACTAGCCAAAAACATTCAGTACTTC

size: once
V: TRBV19
D: NA
J: TRBJ1-2
CDR3: CASSISGSPYGYTF
DNA: TGTGCCAGTAGTATAAGCGGTTCCCCCTATGGCTACACCTTC

size: NA
V: TRBV7-3
D: TRBD2
J: TRBJ2-2
CDR3: CASSLIGLVGGELFF
DNA: TGTGCCAGCAGCTTAATCGGACTAGTTGGCGGGGAGCTGTTTTTT

size: NA
V: TRBV27
D: NA
J: TRBJ1-3
CDR3: CASSFGGRGNTIYF
DNA: TGTGCCAGCAGTTTTGGGGGTCGTGGAAACACCATATATTTT

size: NA
V: TRBV13
D: TRBD2
J: TRBJ2-1
CDR3: CASEVGLAGDEQFF
DNA: TGTGCCAGCGAGGTCGGACTAGCGGGAGACGAGCAGTTCTTC

size: NA
V: TRBV19
D: NA
J: TRBJ1-5
CDR3: CASSIGRQFSNQPQHF
DNA: TGTGCCAGTAGTATTGGGCGCCAATTTAGCAATCAGCCCCAGCATTTT

size: NA
V: TRBV28
D: TRBD1
J: TRBJ1-1
CDR3: CASSLGQGLRGAFF
DNA: TGTGCCAGCAGTTTGGGACAGGGCCTGAGAGGCGCTTTCTTT

size: NA
V: TRBV19
D: NA
J: TRBJ2-2
CDR3: CASSRIGNTGELFF
DNA: TGTGCCAGTAGTAGGATTGGCAACACCGGGGAGCTGTTTTTT

size: once
V: TRBV27
D: NA
J: TRBJ2-5
CDR3: CASRTGQATGETQYF
DNA: TGTGCCAGCAGAACGGGGCAGGCCACTGGGGAGACCCAGTACTTC

size: NA
V: TRBV11-3
D: NA
J: TRBJ2-2
CDR3: CASSSSGRGRKDGELFF
DNA: TGTGCCAGCAGCTCCTCGGGCAGGGGGAGGAAGGACGGGGAGCTGTTTTTT

size: NA
V: TRBV27
D: TRBD1
J: TRBJ1-5
CDR3: CASRQTTGRNQPQHF
DNA: TGTGCCAGCAGACAAACGACAGGGAGGAATCAGCCCCAGCATTTT

size: NA
V: TRBV2
D: TRBD2
J: TRBJ2-2
CDR3: CARKIAGGNTGELFF
DNA: TGTGCCAGAAAAATAGCGGGAGGGAACACCGGGGAGCTGTTTTTT

size: once
V: TRBV11-2
D: NA
J: TRBJ2-5
CDR3: CASSFRGQPRETQYF
DNA: TGTGCCAGCAGCTTCCGGGGACAACCCAGGGAGACCCAGTACTTC

size: few
V: TRBV5-1
D: TRBD2
J: TRBJ2-5
CDR3: CASREVAGRQETQYF
DNA: TGCGCCAGCAGAGAGGTAGCGGGAAGACAAGAGACCCAGTACTTC

size: NA
V: TRBV19
D: TRBD1
J: TRBJ2-7
CDR3: CASSRVTGGASEQYF
DNA: TGTGCCAGTAGTAGGGTCACAGGGGGCGCCTCCGAGCAGTACTTC

size: NA
V: TRBV19
D: NA
J: TRBJ2-2
CDR3: CASSKAVPNTGELFF
DNA: TGTGCCAGTAGTAAAGCGGTACCGAACACCGGGGAGCTGTTTTTT

size: NA
V: TRBV7-9
D: TRBD2
J: TRBJ2-7
CDR3: CASSLALAGASSLSYEQYF
DNA: TGTGCCAGCAGCTTAGCTCTAGCGGGAGCATCATCTCTCTCCTACGAGCAGTACTTC

size: NA
V: TRBV28
D: NA
J: TRBJ1-2
CDR3: CASSGDYGYTF
DNA: TGTGCCAGCAGTGGCGACTATGGCTACACCTTC

size: NA
V: TRBV6-1
D: TRBD2
J: TRBJ2-7
CDR3: CASSEAPRAGDEQYF
DNA: TGTGCCAGCAGTGAAGCGCCTAGGGCGGGGGACGAGCAGTACTTC

size: NA
V: TRBV5-1
D: NA
J: TRBJ1-2
CDR3: CASSLRLAGEYGYTF
DNA: TGCGCCAGCAGCTTAAGGCTCGCAGGTGAATATGGCTACACCTTC

size: NA
V: TRBV30
D: NA
J: TRBJ2-7
CDR3: CAWNDNLDLYEQYF
DNA: TGTGCCTGGAATGACAACCTAGACTTATACGAGCAGTACTTC

size: NA
V: TRBV12-5
D: NA
J: TRBJ1-2
CDR3: CASGLGRIYGYTF
DNA: TGTGCTAGTGGTTTGGGGCGGATTTATGGCTACACCTTC

size: NA
V: TRBV9
D: NA
J: TRBJ2-7
CDR3: CASSVDGGTYEQYF
DNA: TGTGCCAGCAGCGTAGATGGCGGAACCTACGAGCAGTACTTC

size: NA
V: TRBV5-1
D: TRBD2
J: TRBJ2-1
CDR3: CASSRTSGSDEQFF
DNA: TGCGCCAGCAGCAGGACTAGCGGGTCGGATGAGCAGTTCTTC

size: NA
V: TRBV6-1
D: NA
J: TRBJ1-1
CDR3: CASSALSGRNTEAFF
DNA: TGTGCCAGCAGTGCCCTTTCCGGAAGGAACACTGAAGCTTTCTTT

size: NA
V: TRBV11-2
D: NA
J: TRBJ2-7
CDR3: CASSFDSGSSSYEQYF
DNA: TGTGCCAGCAGCTTCGATAGCGGATCTAGCTCCTACGAGCAGTACTTC